The 4 T cell receptor beta chains below all came from one sample that was sequenced in a study of shared clonotypes between healthy human individuals. Some clones are missing from TCRdb's copy, which holds only in-frame ones; the method was immunoSEQ multiplex PCR. Here the sample spans fewer than 600,000 clones, around 77% being singletons. Sequenced: PBMCs. These receptors were collected from a woman aged 40-49 years in good health. Some clones in this sample may be carry-over from other donors' samples.

The chain links TRBV6-1 to TRBJ1-1, with a weak D call TRBD1 (5 bases). The V and J ends lost 6 bases and 3 bases respectively, with 11 bases between them. Germline loops: CDR1 MNHNS, CDR2 SASEGT. This CDR3 comprises 13 residues. CDR3 coding DNA: TGTGCCAGCAGATTGGGGGGATACACTGAAGCTTTCTTT. This encodes CASRLGGYTEAFF.

Details on this clone: Compared with germline, one end of the junction differs, possibly owing to a read error. The rearrangement joins TRBV6-1 to TRBJ2-7; no firm D call. Germline V gives CDR1 MNHNS, CDR2 SASEGT. This CDR3 region has 12 residues. The DNA for the CDR3 is TGTGCCAGCAGTGAAGGTCGGCTTTGGCACGGGTTC. Protein product: CASSEGRLWHGF.

This clone appeared a single time. The chain combines TRBV25-1 with TRBJ1-1; TRBD1 agrees at 9 bases. This CDR3 has 15 amino acids. Trimming removed 2 bases from V and 5 bases from J; junction bases left unmatched: 6. Looked up from germline, CDR1 is MGHDK and CDR2 is SYGVNS. The CDR3 bases are TGTGCCAGCAGTGAACGGGACAGGGCAAGTACTGAAGCTTTCTTT. Translating gives CASSERDRASTEAFF.

The V gene is TRBV7-3, the J gene TRBJ2-1; 11 nucleotides match TRBD2. This CDR3 has 15 residues. Germline CDR1 reads SGHTA; CDR2 reads FQGTGA. V lost 4 bases and J lost 10; bases outside the gene matches: 9. The CDR3 bases are TGTGCCAGCAGCTACCAACTAGCGGGAGTTCGAGAGCAGTTCTTC. Translated: CASSYQLAGVREQFF. Full variable domain (missing parts from reference TRBV7-3 and TRBJ2-1): GAGVSQTPSNKVTEKGKYVELRCDPISGHTALYWYRQSLGQGPEFLIYFQGTGAADDSGLPNDRFFAVRPEGSVSTLKIQRTERGDSAVYLCASSYQLAGVREQFFGPGTRLTVL.